Below are 21 T cell receptor beta chains sequenced from a single sample in a study of blood T cell repertoires in COVID-19. Assay used: immunoSEQ multiplex PCR; TCRdb lists only in-frame clones, some missing. The sample has 200,000 to 250,000 clones, approximately 80% seen once. Sequenced material: PBMCs or T cells enriched from blood (not recorded which). All receptors come from a middle-aged woman with acute COVID-19.

J is TRBJ2-3 and V is TRBV25-1, with a weak D call TRBD1 (6 bases). The CDR3 has 15 amino acids. Trimming removed 1 base from V and 3 bases from J, with 11 bases in between. Germline-derived CDR1 and CDR2 are MGHDK and SYGVNS. The DNA for the CDR3 is TGTGCCAGCAGTGAATCGACAGGATTAACAGATACGCAGTATTTT. Its protein is CASSESTGLTDTQYF.

A note on this clone: At the DNA level, this CDR3 is encoded by other sequences in the same sample as well. The chain joins TRBV7-9 to TRBJ1-4; TRBD1 matches at 8 bases. CDR3 length equals 14 residues. CDR1 is SEHNR and CDR2 is FQNEAQ in the germline V gene (reference sequence). The J segment lost 5 bases and the V segment lost 5 bases, leaving 4 bases of the junction unmatched. The CDR3, as DNA: TGTGCCAGCAGCCCAGGACAGGGAAATGAAAAACTGTTTTTT. Protein sequence: CASSPGQGNEKLFF.

The chain joins TRBV20-1 to TRBJ1-2; D unclear. CDR3 length equals 11 residues. CDR1 is DFQATT, CDR2 SNEGSKA, per germline (reference sequence). Trimming took 4 bases from V and 0 from J, leaving 3 bases between them. In DNA, the CDR3 is TGCAGTGCTACTGCTAACTATGGCTACACCTTC. Its translation: CSATANYGYTF.

The chain links TRBV5-1 to TRBJ2-2; TRBD2 agrees at 9 bases. V gave up 0 bases and J gave up 5 bases; unmatched junction bases: 5. The CDR3 contains 16 residues. Per germline, CDR1 SGHRS and CDR2 YFSETQ. The CDR3 DNA is TGCGCCAGCAGCTTGGTCGTAGCGGGAGATACCGGGGAGCTGTTTTTT. Translated, it gives CASSLVVAGDTGELFF.

The chain joins TRBV7-2 to TRBJ1-5, with D unclear. There are 13 residues in the CDR3. V lost 2 bases and J 4 bases, leaving 6 bases between the germline ends. Germline lookup yields CDR1 SGHTA and CDR2 FQGNSA. DNA for the CDR3: TGTGCCAGCAGCTTATCAGCGAATCAGCCCCAGCATTTT. Translation gives CASSLSANQPQHF.

The rearrangement joins TRBV5-1 to TRBJ1-4, with D possibly TRBD1 on 6 matching bases. Germline CDR1 and CDR2: SGHRS and YFSETQ. V lost 0 bases, J lost 8 bases, and 14 bases lay in between. This CDR3 has 15 residues. CDR3: CASSLAGTLKEKLFF. The CDR3 DNA reads as TGCGCCAGCAGCTTGGCAGGGACACTAAAAGAAAAACTGTTTTTT.

V and J are TRBV30 and TRBJ2-2; TRBD1 agrees at 9 bases. The CDR3 covers 14 residues. V lost 3 bases and J lost 5; bases outside the gene matches: 4. Germline V gene sequence: CDR1 GTSNPN, CDR2 SVGIG (reference sequence). CDR3 sequence reads: CAWSRQGVTGELFF. The CDR3 DNA follows: TGTGCCTGGAGCCGACAGGGGGTTACCGGGGAGCTGTTTTTT.

This clone was recorded once. The rearrangement joins TRBV7-2 to TRBJ1-1, with a tentative D call TRBD1 (6 bases). CDR3 length: 14 residues. Germline-derived CDR1 and CDR2 are SGHTA and FQGNSA. Trimming stripped 4 bases from V and 5 bases from J, with 14 bases between. This CDR3 reads CASSSAQGKTEAFF. The CDR3 nucleotides read TGTGCCAGCAGCTCCGCACAGGGAAAAACTGAAGCTTTCTTT.

This clone was observed once. The chain has TRBV5-4 and TRBJ2-2, with D maybe TRBD2 (5 bases). The V and J ends lost 3 bases and 1 base respectively, with 13 bases between them. The CDR3 spans 16 residues. Germline V gene lookup returns CDR1 SGHNT and CDR2 YYREEE (reference sequence). The CDR3 here is CASSSRTVKNTGELFF. Written as DNA, the CDR3 is TGTGCCAGCAGCTCCCGGACTGTAAAGAACACCGGGGAGCTGTTTTTT.

The V call is TRBV4-1, the J call TRBJ1-6; perhaps TRBD1 as D (5 bases). The CDR3 spans 17 residues. Germline lookup yields CDR1 MGHRA and CDR2 YSYEKL. V was trimmed by 5 bases and J by 6 bases, leaving 20 bases between them. The CDR3 nucleotides are TGCGCCAGCAGCTCAAGTCTCCCAGGGAATCTTAATTCACCCCTCCACTTT. Protein product: CASSSSLPGNLNSPLHF.

The chain combines TRBV2 with TRBJ1-5; TRBD1 agrees at 9 bases. J gave up 3 bases and V 6 bases, and 9 bases lay outside the gene matches. Germline V gene sequence: CDR1 SNHLY, CDR2 FYNNEI. The CDR3 is made up of 16 amino acids. CDR3 nucleotide sequence: TGTGCCAGCAGGAGGGGACAGGGAGAGAACAATCAGCCCCAGCATTTT. Translating it yields CASRRGQGENNQPQHF.

This chain connects TRBV5-4 to TRBJ2-3; 8 bases match TRBD2. The ends lost 0 bases at V and 4 bases at J; junction bases unmatched: 4. Germline V CDR1 and CDR2: SGHNT, YYREEE (reference sequence). The CDR3 runs to 15 residues. The CDR3 is CASSLVGGAADTQYF. The DNA for the CDR3 is TGTGCCAGCAGCTTGGTCGGGGGGGCCGCAGATACGCAGTATTTT. Full variable domain (missing parts from reference TRBV5-4 and TRBJ2-3): ETGVTQSPTHLIKTRGQQVTLRCSSQSGHNTVSWYQQALGQGPQFIFQYYREEENGRGNFPPRFSGLQFPNYSSELNVNALELDDSALYLCASSLVGGAADTQYFGPGTRLTVL.

This chain uses TRBV6-1 with TRBJ1-3; no clear D gene. From germline, CDR1 is MNHNS and CDR2 SASEGT. Trimming stripped 3 bases from V and 0 bases from J, with 6 bases between. CDR3 length: 14 residues. The chain's CDR3 is CASSDVLSGNTIYF. DNA for the CDR3: TGTGCCAGCAGTGACGTCCTCTCTGGAAACACCATATATTTT.

The CDR3 protein is CASSLIPGQVFYEQYF. The CDR3 region has the DNA TGTGCCAGCAGCCTTATTCCGGGACAGGTCTTCTACGAGCAGTACTTC. This chain uses TRBV11-1 with TRBJ2-7; TRBD1 aligns across 8 bases. Per the germline V gene, CDR1 is SGHAT and CDR2 is FQDESV (reference sequence). V lost 5 bases to trimming and J lost 3 bases; unmatched junction nucleotides: 12. The CDR3 is 16 amino acids.

This clone was detected only once. The gene calls are TRBV6-5 and TRBJ2-1; the match to TRBD1 covers 9 bases. CDR1 is MNHEY, CDR2 SVGAGI, per germline. This CDR3 comprises 14 residues. After removal of 6 bases from V and 5 bases from J, the junction contained 5 bases not matched to a gene. The CDR3 DNA reads TGTGCCAGCAGCCGGACAGGGGCTAACAATGAGCAGTTCTTC. Translation gives CASSRTGANNEQFF.

CDR3 bases: TGCAGCGTAGGGGACAGGGGTAATCTGTTTTTT. It translates to CSVGDRGNLFF. The V and J genes are TRBV20-1 and TRBJ1-4, with 10 bases aligning to TRBD1. The CDR3 length is 11 residues. Germline-derived CDR1 and CDR2 are DFQATT and SNEGSKA (reference sequence).

This chain uses TRBV4-1 with TRBJ1-4, with TRBD1 matching over 10 bases. Germline V gene data show CDR1 as MGHRA and CDR2 as YSYEKL. The CDR3 runs 16 residues. V was clipped by 3 bases and J by 5 bases; unmatched bases: 6. CDR3 sequence (DNA): TGCGCCAGCAGCCATGACCCGGGACAGGGGAATGAAAAACTGTTTTTT. Its translation is CASSHDPGQGNEKLFF.

CDR3 region: CAWSSQGGGTDTQYF. For the CDR3, the DNA is TGTGCCTGGAGTTCCCAGGGGGGTGGCACAGATACGCAGTATTTT. The chain employs TRBV30 and TRBJ2-3, with a possible D match to TRBD1 (7 bases). V lost 2 bases to trimming and J lost 1 base, with 13 bases between them. CDR1 GTSNPN and CDR2 SVGIG come from the germline V gene (reference sequence). The CDR3 is made up of 15 amino acids.

The genes are TRBV28 and TRBJ2-2, with D unclear. The CDR3 totals 15 residues. Germline-derived CDR1 and CDR2 are MDHEN and SYDVKM. V dropped 5 bases and J dropped 0 bases, with 10 bases sitting between them. The CDR3 is CASSPLSPNTGELFF. Written as DNA, the CDR3 is TGTGCCAGCAGTCCCCTGAGTCCGAACACCGGGGAGCTGTTTTTT.

V is TRBV5-8 and J is TRBJ2-7, with D possibly matching TRBD2 (5 bases). Germline V CDR1 and CDR2: SGHTS, YDEGEE. The germline V and J ends were trimmed by 4 bases and 0 bases, with 11 bases remaining between them. This CDR3 has 14 amino acids. CDR3 nucleotides: TGTGCCAGCAGCGCTCAGCGGCACTCCTACGAGCAGTACTTC. Translated: CASSAQRHSYEQYF.

The rearrangement links TRBV4-1 to TRBJ2-1; 12 bases line up with TRBD2. The CDR3 has 18 residues. Unmatched junction bases numbered 9, after V lost 1 base and J lost 5 bases. In germline, CDR1 is MGHRA, CDR2 YSYEKL. The CDR3 is CASSQGIRRLAGDNEQFF. The CDR3 nucleotides are TGCGCCAGCAGCCAAGGCATTAGGAGACTAGCGGGAGACAATGAGCAGTTCTTC.